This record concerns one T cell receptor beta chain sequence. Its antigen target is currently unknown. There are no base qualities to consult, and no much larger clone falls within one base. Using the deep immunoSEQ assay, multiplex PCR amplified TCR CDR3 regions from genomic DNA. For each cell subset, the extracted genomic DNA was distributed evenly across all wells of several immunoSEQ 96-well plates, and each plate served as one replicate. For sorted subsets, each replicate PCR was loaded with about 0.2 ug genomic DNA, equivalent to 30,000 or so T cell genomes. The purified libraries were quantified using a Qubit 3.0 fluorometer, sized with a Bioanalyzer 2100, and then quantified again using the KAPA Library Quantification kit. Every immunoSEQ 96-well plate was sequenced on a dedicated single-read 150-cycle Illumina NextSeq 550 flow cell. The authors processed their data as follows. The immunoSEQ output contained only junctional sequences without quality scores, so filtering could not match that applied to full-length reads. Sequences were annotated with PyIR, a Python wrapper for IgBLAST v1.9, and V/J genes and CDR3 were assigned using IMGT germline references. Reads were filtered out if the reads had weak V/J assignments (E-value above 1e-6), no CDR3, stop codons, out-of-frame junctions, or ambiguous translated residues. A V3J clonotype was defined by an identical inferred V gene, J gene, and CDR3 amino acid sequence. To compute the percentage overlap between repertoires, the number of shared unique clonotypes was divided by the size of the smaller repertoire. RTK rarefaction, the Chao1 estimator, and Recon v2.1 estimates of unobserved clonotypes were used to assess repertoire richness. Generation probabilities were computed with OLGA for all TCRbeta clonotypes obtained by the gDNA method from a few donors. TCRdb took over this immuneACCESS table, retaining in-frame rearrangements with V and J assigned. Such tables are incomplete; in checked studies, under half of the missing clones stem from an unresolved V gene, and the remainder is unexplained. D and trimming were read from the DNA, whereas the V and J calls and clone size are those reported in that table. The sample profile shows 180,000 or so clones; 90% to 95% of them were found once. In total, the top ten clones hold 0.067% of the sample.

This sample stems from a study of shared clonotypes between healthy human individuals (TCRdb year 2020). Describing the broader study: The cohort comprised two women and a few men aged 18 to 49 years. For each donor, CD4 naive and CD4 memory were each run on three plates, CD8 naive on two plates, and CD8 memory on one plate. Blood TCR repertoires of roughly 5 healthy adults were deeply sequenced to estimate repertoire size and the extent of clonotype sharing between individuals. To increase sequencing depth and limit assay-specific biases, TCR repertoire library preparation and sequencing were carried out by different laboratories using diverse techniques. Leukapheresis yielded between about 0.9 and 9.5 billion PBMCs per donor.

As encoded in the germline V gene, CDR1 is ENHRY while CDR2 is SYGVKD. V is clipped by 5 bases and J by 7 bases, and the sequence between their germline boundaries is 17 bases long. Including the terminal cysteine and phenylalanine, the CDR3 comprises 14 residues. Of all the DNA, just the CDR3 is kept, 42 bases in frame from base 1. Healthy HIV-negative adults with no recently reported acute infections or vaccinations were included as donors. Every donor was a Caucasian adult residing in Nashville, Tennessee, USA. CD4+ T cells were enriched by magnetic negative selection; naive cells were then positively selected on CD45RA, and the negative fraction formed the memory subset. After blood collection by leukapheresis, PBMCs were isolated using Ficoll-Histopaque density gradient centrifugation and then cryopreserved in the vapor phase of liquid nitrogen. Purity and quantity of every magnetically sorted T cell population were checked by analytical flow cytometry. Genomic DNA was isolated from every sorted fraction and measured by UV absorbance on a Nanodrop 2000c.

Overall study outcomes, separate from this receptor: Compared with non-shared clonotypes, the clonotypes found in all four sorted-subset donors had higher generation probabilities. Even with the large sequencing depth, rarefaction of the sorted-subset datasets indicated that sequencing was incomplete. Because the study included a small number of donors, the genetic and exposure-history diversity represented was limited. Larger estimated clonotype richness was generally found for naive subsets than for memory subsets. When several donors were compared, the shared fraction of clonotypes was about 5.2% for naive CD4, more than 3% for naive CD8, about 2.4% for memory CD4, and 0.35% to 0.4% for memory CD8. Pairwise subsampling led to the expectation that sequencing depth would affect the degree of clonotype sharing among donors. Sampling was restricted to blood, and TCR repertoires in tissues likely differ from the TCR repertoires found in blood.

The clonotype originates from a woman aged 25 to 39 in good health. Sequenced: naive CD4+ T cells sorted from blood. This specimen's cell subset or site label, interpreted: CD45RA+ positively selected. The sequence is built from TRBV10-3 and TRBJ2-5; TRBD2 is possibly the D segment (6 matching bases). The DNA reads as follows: TGTGCCATCAGTCTCAGCGGACCCGGGGGGACCCAGTACTTC. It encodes CAISLSGPGGTQYF.